The 18 T cell receptor beta chains below all came from one sample that was sequenced in a study of post-analysis software for immune sequencing data. Study outcomes and limitations: The study found TRBV5-6, TRBV5-1 and TRBV20-1 among five or six TRBV segments more frequent in patients than controls.

The TCR beta cDNA libraries carried unique molecular identifiers. TCRdb redid the calling of the PCR reads with MiXCR, one entry per CDR3 protein. The sample yields approximately 460,000 distinct CDR3 sequences, approximately 45% seen once. These receptors' antigens are unknown. Source material: blood. These receptors all stem from a girl between 5 and 17 years old with multiple sclerosis.

This clonotype was seen a single time. The chain links TRBV2 to TRBJ2-7; 11 bases map to TRBD1. Judging by the DNA end, TRBJ2-5 fits better; the J call may be wrong. CDR1 and CDR2 from the germline V gene are SNHLY and FYNNEI. The CDR3 has 16 residues. The CDR3 DNA reads as TGTGCCAGCAGTCGTAACCGGGACAGGGGGATCGAGACCCAGTACTTC. Translated, it gives CASSRNRDRGIETQYF.

The V gene is TRBV5-1, the J gene TRBJ2-1; TRBD2 agrees at 10 bases. CDR1 and CDR2 (germline): SGHRS, YFSETQ. Trimming at V came to 4 bases and at J to 6 bases, leaving 7 bases not matched to a gene. The CDR3 has 15 residues. CDR3 sequence: CASSGRAGGFNEQFF. CDR3 nucleotide sequence: TGCGCCAGCAGCGGAAGAGCGGGAGGGTTCAATGAGCAGTTCTTC.

The gene calls are TRBV12-5 and TRBJ2-7; 10 bases map to TRBD1. The germline CDR1 and CDR2 sequences are LGHNT and FRNRAP. The V gene end was trimmed by 0 bases and the J gene end by 3 bases; junction bases not matched to a gene: 5. CDR3 length equals 16 residues. Here the CDR3 reads CASGLVLGQGDYEQYF. CDR3 DNA sequence: TGTGCTAGTGGTTTGGTATTAGGACAGGGGGACTACGAGCAGTACTTC.

This chain uses TRBV11-2 with TRBJ2-7; TRBD2 aligns across 9 bases. Per the germline V gene, CDR1 is SGHAT and CDR2 is FQNNGV. V was pared by 4 bases and J by 0 bases, with 13 bases of the junction left unmatched. The CDR3 length is 18 residues. CDR3: CASSSLRRASGNSYEQYF. CDR3 nucleotides: TGTGCCAGCAGCTCCCTCCGAAGGGCTAGCGGGAACTCCTACGAGCAGTACTTC.

The rearrangement uses TRBV7-9 and TRBJ1-2, with unresolved D. The germline V gene has CDR1 SEHNR and CDR2 FQNEAQ (reference sequence). The V and J ends lost 1 base and 1 base respectively, with 7 bases between them. The CDR3 is 14 amino acids. CDR3 loop: CASSLETLNYGYTF. In DNA form, the CDR3 reads TGTGCCAGCAGCTTAGAAACGCTTAACTATGGCTACACCTTC.

This clonotype was seen a few times. The chain is built from TRBV4-1 and TRBJ2-7, with D possibly being TRBD1 (6 bases). Germline V lookup: CDR1 MGHRA, CDR2 YSYEKL. The CDR3 totals 16 residues. Trimming took 2 bases from V and 2 from J, leaving 16 bases between them. The CDR3 loop is CASSQQRQAGTYEQYF. The CDR3 DNA reads TGCGCCAGCAGCCAACAACGACAGGCTGGAACCTACGAGCAGTACTTC.

This clonotype was found many times. The chain is built from TRBV4-1 and TRBJ2-5; D might be TRBD1 (7 bases). The CDR3 is made up of 14 amino acids. V gave up 2 bases and J gave up 5 bases, with 12 bases separating them. Looked up from germline, CDR1 is MGHRA and CDR2 is YSYEKL. CDR3 nucleotide sequence: TGCGCCAGCAGCCAAAGGAGGGGACAGGAGACCCAGTACTTC. This gives the protein CASSQRRGQETQYF.

The V and J genes are TRBV3-1 and TRBJ2-7, with D possibly TRBD1 on 5 matching bases. CDR3 length: 13 amino acids. Germline V gene sequence: CDR1 LGHDT, CDR2 YNNKEL (reference sequence). V lost 4 bases, J lost 2 bases, and 9 bases lay in between. CDR3: CASSRAGPYEQYF. CDR3 nucleotides: TGTGCCAGCAGCCGGGCAGGGCCCTACGAGCAGTACTTC.

The CDR3 DNA sequence: TGTGCCAGCAGGGTGGGGACCGATGATACGCAGTATTTT. Protein: CASRVGTDDTQYF. The V call is TRBV28, the J call TRBJ2-3; D could derive from TRBD1 or TRBD2 (5 bases each). V was clipped by 6 bases and J by 6 bases, with 13 bases between them. This CDR3 has 13 amino acids. The germline CDR1 and CDR2 sequences are MDHEN and SYDVKM.

This chain links TRBV7-6 with TRBJ2-1, with D tentatively TRBD2 (6 bases). V lost 1 base, J lost 2 bases, and 15 bases lay in between. The CDR3 sequence is 17 residues long. CDR1 is SGHVS, CDR2 FNYEAQ, per germline. In DNA form, the CDR3 reads TGTGCCAGCAGCTTAGGATGGAGGGGCAGGGCCTACAATGAGCAGTTCTTC. It translates to CASSLGWRGRAYNEQFF. The entire variable domain, with the rest obtained from reference TRBV7-6 and TRBJ2-1, is as follows: GAGVSQSPRYKVTKRGQDVALRCDPISGHVSLYWYRQALGQGPEFLTYFNYEAQQDKSGLPNDRFSAERPEGSISTLTIQRTEQRDSAMYRCASSLGWRGRAYNEQFFGPGTRLTVL.

This clonotype has just a few counts. The chain recombines TRBV5-4 with TRBJ2-6; D remains ambiguous. V was cut by 6 bases and J by 0 bases, with 10 bases left in between. Germline V lookup: CDR1 SGHNT, CDR2 YYREEE (reference sequence). CDR3 size: 15 residues. The CDR3 sequence is CASNRVGSGANVLTF. Here the CDR3 DNA reads TGTGCCAGCAACCGGGTGGGCTCTGGGGCCAACGTCCTGACTTTC.

The rearrangement uses TRBV5-1 and TRBJ2-1, with D tentatively TRBD1 (6 bases). Between the trimmed V and J ends, which lost 0 bases and 3 bases, there was a span of 13 bases. CDR1 is SGHRS and CDR2 is YFSETQ in the germline V gene. The CDR3 consists of 16 residues. This chain's CDR3 is CASSLEGGVYYNEQFF. The CDR3, as DNA: TGCGCCAGCAGCTTGGAAGGGGGAGTTTACTACAATGAGCAGTTCTTC.

The chain carries TRBV6-6 and TRBJ1-1, with D possibly being TRBD1 (5 bases). Trimming pared 6 bases from V and 1 base from J, leaving 15 bases between. This CDR3 is built from 15 residues. Per the germline V gene, CDR1 is MNHNY and CDR2 is SVGAGI (reference sequence). Here the CDR3 DNA reads TGTGCCAGCAGAACATTAAGGGACGGGAACACTGAAGCTTTCTTT. Translated, it gives CASRTLRDGNTEAFF.

The chain recombines TRBV10-3 with TRBJ2-1; the D is unclear. The CDR3 runs 13 residues. Trimming cost V 6 bases and J 6 bases, with 12 bases left between them. Germline lookup yields CDR1 ENHRY and CDR2 SYGVKD. As DNA, the CDR3 is TGTGCCATCAGCCCCAGCTCGGGCAATGAGCAGTTCTTC. Protein: CAISPSSGNEQFF.

This clonotype occurred a few times. The chain has TRBV29-1 and TRBJ2-3; D is perhaps TRBD2 (6 bases). The CDR3 is 15 residues long. V was cut by 8 bases and J by 2 bases, with 20 bases left in between. Per the germline V gene, CDR1 is SQVTM and CDR2 is ANQGSEA. The DNA for the CDR3 is TGCAGCTATAATTTGCGGGACCGAAACACAGATACGCAGTATTTT. Its translation is CSYNLRDRNTDTQYF.

This clonotype has more than one count but fewer than ten. The V gene is TRBV24-1, the J gene TRBJ2-3, with TRBD2 identical over 9 bases. The CDR3 covers 17 residues. After removal of 3 bases from V and 1 base from J, the junction contained 7 bases not matched to a gene. Germline V gives CDR1 KGHDR, CDR2 SFDVKD. Here the CDR3 reads CATSDPIAGDGTDTQYF. CDR3 nucleotides: TGTGCCACCAGTGATCCCATAGCGGGAGATGGCACAGATACGCAGTATTTT.

The V gene is TRBV7-3, the J gene TRBJ2-3; D gene ambiguous. V lost 0 bases, J lost 3 bases, and 13 bases lay in between. This CDR3 spans 16 amino acids. Germline V gives CDR1 SGHTA, CDR2 FQGTGA. The CDR3 reads CASSLTVSFRTDTQYF. CDR3 bases: TGTGCCAGCAGCTTAACGGTTAGCTTCAGGACAGATACGCAGTATTTT.

The sample holds a few counts of this clonotype. The rearrangement uses TRBV9 and TRBJ2-3, with D unclear. V was shortened by 0 bases and J by 3 bases, with 8 bases between the two germline ends. The CDR3 extends over 14 amino acids. Per the germline V gene, CDR1 is SGDLS and CDR2 is YYNGEE. Here the CDR3 reads CASSVVQRTDTQYF. DNA of the CDR3: TGTGCCAGCAGCGTAGTCCAAAGAACAGATACGCAGTATTTT.